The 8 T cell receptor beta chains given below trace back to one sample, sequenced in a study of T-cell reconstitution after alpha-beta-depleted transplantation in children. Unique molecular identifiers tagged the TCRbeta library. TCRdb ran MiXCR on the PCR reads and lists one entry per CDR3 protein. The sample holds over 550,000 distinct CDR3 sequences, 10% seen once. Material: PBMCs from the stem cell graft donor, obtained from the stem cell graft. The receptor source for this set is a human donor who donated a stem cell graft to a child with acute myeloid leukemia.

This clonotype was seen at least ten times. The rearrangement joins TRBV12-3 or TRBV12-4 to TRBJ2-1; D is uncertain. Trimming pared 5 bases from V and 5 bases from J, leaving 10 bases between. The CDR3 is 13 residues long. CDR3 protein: CASSTPFNNEQFF. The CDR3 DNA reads TGTGCCAGCAGTACCCCATTCAACAATGAGCAGTTCTTC.

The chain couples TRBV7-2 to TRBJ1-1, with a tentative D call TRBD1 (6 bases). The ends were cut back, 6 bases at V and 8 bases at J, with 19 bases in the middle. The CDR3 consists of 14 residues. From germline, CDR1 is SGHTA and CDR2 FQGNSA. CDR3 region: CASSPGQRLTEAFF. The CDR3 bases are TGTGCCAGCAGTCCCGGACAGCGCTTAACCGAAGCTTTCTTT.

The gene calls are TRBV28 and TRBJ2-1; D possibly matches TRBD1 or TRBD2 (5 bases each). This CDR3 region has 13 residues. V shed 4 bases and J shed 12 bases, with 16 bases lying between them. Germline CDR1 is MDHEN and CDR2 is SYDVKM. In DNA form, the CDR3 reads TGTGCCAGCAGTTCAGGGAGTCGGTTCGGGCAGTTCTTC. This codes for CASSSGSRFGQFF.

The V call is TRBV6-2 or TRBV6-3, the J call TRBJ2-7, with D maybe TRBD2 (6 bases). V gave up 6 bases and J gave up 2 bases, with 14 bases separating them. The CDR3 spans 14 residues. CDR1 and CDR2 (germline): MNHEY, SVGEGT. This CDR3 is CASRNGAGTYEQYF. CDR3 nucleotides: TGTGCCAGCAGAAACGGGGCGGGGACCTACGAGCAGTACTTC.

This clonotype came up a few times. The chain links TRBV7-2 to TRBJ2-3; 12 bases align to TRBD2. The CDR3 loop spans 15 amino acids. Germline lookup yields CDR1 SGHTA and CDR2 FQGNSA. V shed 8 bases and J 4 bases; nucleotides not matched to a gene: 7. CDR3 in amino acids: CASGLAGSRSDTQYF. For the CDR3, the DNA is TGTGCCAGCGGACTAGCGGGGAGTCGGTCAGATACGCAGTATTTT.

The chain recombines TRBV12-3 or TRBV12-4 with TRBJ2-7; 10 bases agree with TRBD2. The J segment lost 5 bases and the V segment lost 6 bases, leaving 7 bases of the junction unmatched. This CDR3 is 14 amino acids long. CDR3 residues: CASRLSSGSDEQYF. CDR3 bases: TGTGCCAGCAGGCTTTCTAGCGGGAGTGACGAGCAGTACTTC.

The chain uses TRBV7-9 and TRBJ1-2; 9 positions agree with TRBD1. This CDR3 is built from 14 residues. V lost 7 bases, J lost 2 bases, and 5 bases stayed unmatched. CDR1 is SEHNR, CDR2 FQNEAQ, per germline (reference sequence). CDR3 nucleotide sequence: TGTGCCAGCATCCCGGGGACAGGGAACTATGGCTACACCTTC. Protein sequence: CASIPGTGNYGYTF.

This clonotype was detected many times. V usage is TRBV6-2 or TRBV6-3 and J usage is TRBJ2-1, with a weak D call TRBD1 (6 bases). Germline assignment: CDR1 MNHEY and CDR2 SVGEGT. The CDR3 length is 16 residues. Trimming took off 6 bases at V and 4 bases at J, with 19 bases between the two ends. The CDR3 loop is CASSDSGANLYNEQFF. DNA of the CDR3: TGTGCCAGCAGCGACTCAGGGGCCAACCTTTACAATGAGCAGTTCTTC.